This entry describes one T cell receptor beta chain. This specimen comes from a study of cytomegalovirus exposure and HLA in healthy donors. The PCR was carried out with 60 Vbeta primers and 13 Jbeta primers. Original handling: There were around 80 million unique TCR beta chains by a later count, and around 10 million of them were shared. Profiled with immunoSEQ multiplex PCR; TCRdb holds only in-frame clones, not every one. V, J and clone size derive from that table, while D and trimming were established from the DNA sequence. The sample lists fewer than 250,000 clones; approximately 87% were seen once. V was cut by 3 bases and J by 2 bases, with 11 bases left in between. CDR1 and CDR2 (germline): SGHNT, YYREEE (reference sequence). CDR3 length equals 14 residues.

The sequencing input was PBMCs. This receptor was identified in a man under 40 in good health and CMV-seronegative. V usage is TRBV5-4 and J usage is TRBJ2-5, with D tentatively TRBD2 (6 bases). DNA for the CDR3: TGTGCCAGCAGCTCGGGACTCCAACAAGAGACCCAGTACTTC. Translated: CASSSGLQQETQYF.